This TCR beta chain comes out of a study of cytomegalovirus exposure and HLA in healthy donors. The ends lost 5 bases at V and 3 bases at J; junction bases unmatched: 7. Germline V gene lookup returns CDR1 MNHEY and CDR2 SVGAGI. The CDR3 runs to 14 residues. The study's findings and limits: CMV serostatus alone was available as immune exposure information. Most observed TCR sequences were rare, whereas some public TCRs were detected in many donors. In vitro confirmation showed a few CMV-associated chains to be CMV antigen specific. According to the study, 160 or so TCR beta chains were cytomegalovirus-associated.

PCR was performed using 60 Vbeta and 13 Jbeta primers. Assay used: immunoSEQ multiplex PCR; TCRdb lists only in-frame clones, some missing. The sample consists of about 88,000 clones, about 90% of them appearing once. Turning to this clone: Its target is not known.

Sequencing was carried out using PBMCs. V usage is TRBV6-5 and J usage is TRBJ2-7; 7 bases map to TRBD1. This receptor was obtained from a man in his late teens or twenties in good health and CMV-seronegative. CDR3 in amino acids: CASSRWDSNYEQYF. The CDR3 nucleotides read TGTGCCAGCAGTCGATGGGACAGCAACTACGAGCAGTACTTC.